This TCR beta chain derives from a study of blood T cells in healthy people across ages. About the research overall: Template switching picked up about one barcoded beta molecule for each two T cells. Study-level points and caveats: Samples with more naive T cells showed higher observed beta diversity.

Then a second PCR, running about 6 to 12 cycles, was carried out with a sample-barcoded 5' primer and a J-beta primer mix. TCRdb itself ran the 5' RACE reads through MiXCR, one entry per CDR3 protein. Among 540,000 or so distinct CDR3 sequences listed, more than 45% were seen once. Per the germline V gene, CDR1 is SEHNR and CDR2 is FQNEAQ (reference sequence). V lost 1 base and J lost 1, with 15 bases in between. There are 17 residues in the CDR3. This clonotype appeared a few times. Its matching antigen is unknown. The TCR comes from an elderly man in good health. The rearrangement joins TRBV7-9 to TRBJ2-3; D perhaps matches TRBD2 (5 bases). The source material was blood. The CDR3 loop reads CASSLGSGNVGTDTQYF. The CDR3 bases are TGTGCCAGCAGCTTAGGTTCCGGGAACGTCGGCACAGATACGCAGTATTTT.